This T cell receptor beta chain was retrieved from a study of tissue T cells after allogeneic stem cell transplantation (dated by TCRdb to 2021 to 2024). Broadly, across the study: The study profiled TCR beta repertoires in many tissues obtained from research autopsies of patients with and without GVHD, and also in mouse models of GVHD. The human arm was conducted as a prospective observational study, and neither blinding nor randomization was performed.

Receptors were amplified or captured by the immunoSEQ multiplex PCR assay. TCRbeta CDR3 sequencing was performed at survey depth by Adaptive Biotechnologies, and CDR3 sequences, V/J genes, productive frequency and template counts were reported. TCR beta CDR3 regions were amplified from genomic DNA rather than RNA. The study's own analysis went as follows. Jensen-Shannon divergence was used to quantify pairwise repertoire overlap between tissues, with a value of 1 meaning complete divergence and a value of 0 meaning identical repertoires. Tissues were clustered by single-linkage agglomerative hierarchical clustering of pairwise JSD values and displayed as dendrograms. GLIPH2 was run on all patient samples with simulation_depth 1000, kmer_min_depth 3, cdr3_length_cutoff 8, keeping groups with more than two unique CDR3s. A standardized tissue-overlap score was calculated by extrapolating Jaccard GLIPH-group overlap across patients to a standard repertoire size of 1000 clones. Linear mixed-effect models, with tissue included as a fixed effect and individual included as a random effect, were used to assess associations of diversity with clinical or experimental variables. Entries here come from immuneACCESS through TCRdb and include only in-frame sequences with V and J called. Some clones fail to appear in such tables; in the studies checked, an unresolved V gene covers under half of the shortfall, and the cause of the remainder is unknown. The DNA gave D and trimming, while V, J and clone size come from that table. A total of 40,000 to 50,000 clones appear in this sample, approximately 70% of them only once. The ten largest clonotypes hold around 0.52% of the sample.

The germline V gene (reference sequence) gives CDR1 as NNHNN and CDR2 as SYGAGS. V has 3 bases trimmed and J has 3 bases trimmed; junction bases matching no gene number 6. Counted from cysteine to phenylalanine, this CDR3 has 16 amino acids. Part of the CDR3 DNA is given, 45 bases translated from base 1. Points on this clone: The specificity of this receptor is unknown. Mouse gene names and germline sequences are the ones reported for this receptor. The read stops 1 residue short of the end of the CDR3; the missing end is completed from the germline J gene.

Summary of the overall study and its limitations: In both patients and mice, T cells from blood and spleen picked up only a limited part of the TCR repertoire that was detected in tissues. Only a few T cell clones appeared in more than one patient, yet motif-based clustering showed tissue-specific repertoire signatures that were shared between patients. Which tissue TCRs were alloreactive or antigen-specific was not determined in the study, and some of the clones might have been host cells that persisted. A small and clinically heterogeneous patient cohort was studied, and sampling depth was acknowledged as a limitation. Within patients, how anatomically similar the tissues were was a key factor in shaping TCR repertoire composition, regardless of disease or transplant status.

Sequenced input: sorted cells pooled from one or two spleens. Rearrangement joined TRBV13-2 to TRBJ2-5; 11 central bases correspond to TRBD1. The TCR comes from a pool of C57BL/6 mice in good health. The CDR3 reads CASGVDRGRRQDTQYF. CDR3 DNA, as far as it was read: TGTGCCAGCGGTGTGGACAGGGGGCGCAGGCAAGACACCCAGTAC.